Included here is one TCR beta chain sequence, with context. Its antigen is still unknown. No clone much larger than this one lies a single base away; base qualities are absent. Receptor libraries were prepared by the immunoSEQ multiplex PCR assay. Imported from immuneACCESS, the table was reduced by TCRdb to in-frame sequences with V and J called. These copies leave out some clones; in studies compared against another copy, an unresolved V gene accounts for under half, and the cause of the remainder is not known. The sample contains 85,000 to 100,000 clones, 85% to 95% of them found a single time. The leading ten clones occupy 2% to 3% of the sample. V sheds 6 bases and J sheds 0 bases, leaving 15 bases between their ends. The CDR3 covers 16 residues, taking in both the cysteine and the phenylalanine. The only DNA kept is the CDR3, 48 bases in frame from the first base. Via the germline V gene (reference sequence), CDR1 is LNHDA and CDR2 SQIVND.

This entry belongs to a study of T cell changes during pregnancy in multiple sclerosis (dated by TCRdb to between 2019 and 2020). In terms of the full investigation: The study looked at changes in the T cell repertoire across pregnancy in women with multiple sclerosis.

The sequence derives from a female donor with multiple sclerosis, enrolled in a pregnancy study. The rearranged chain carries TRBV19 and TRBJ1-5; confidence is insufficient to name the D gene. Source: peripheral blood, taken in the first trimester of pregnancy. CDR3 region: CASRSVGGDSNQPQHF. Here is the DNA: TGTGCCAGTAGATCCGTGGGCGGGGATAGCAATCAGCCCCAGCATTTT. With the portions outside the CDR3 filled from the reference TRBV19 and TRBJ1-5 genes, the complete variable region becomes DGGITQSPKYLFRKEGQNVTLSCEQNLNHDAMYWYRQDPGQGLRLIYYSQIVNDFQKGDIAEGYSVSREKKESFPLTVTSAQKNPTAFYLCASRSVGGDSNQPQHFGDGTRLSIL.